This T cell receptor beta chain was found in a study of PD-1 blockade in classical Hodgkin lymphoma (dated by TCRdb to the early 2020s). Context from the whole study: Nivolumab dosing was 3 mg/kg intravenously every 2 weeks, continuing until either disease progression or unacceptable toxicity. The study used CyTOF and TCR beta sequencing to define a peripheral blood immune signature of response to PD-1 blockade in classical Hodgkin lymphoma.

The Qiagen DNeasy kit was used to extract genomic DNA both from unsorted PBMCs and from the negatively selected CD4+ and CD8+ fractions. Using primers that anneal to V and J segments, immunoSEQ multiplex PCR amplified the TCR beta CDR3 regions. A synthetic immune receptor repertoire was used to minimize amplification bias, and any remaining bias was removed computationally after sequencing. Regarding the original processing steps: Repertoire diversity was quantified as the Shannon entropy index using custom Python scripts. The unsorted, CD4+ and CD8+ repertoires were each analyzed separately, with the exception of combined analyses, where CD4+ and CD8+ sequences were merged in silico. Clonal expansion was defined as at least a 2-fold frequency increase after treatment relative to C1D1, with a pseudocount of 0.5 for undetected baseline clones. Clones with 0 or 1 copy at C1D1 were classified as singleton clones, and clones with 2 or more copies were classified as non-singleton clones. Clones expanded in unsorted samples were labelled as CD4+, CD8+ or unknown by matching protein sequences in sorted samples from the same patient. Wilcoxon tests on paired samples were used to test diversity changes from C1D1 to C4D1. TCRdb limited this immuneACCESS table to in-frame rearrangements with V and J called. A share of clones is missing; checked studies link under half to unresolved V genes, and the rest is unexplained. The V and J calls and the clone size are those of that table, but D and trimming were determined from the DNA. In all, the sample holds 60,000 or so clones, and roughly nine tenths of those were seen once. The top ten clones comprise 9.7% of the sample.

Per the publication, the time point label means: cycle 1 day 1 (C1D1), immediately before nivolumab initiation. All trial patients had relapsed after autologous stem cell transplantation, with cohorts A, B and C differing in prior brentuximab vedotin exposure. The trial cohort included 56 patients with relapsed/refractory classical Hodgkin lymphoma, and each patient had a best overall response of complete response, partial response or progressive disease. Trial patients were treated with single-agent nivolumab in the multi-cohort phase II CheckMate 205 trial. Best overall response was determined by an independent review committee according to the 2007 International Working Group response criteria. Trial PBMCs were obtained immediately prior to nivolumab initiation (C1D1) and on therapy at cycle 2 day 1 and cycle 4 day 1. Peripheral blood was collected in 8 mL Vacutainer Cell Preparation Tubes, from which PBMCs were isolated by centrifugation and then cryopreserved.

Findings and caveats that apply to the study as a whole: Only a single clinical trial cohort was studied, and what caused the repertoire differences, possibly disease activity or prior therapy, remained undefined. Lower diversity was seen in patients whose nivolumab began less than 1 year after ASCT, and these patients were left out of later analyses so that immune reconstitution would not confound the results. Baseline diversity similar to that of newly diagnosed patients was observed in trial patients achieving complete response, whereas significantly lower diversity was observed in partial responders and progressors. A significant rise by C4D1 was seen in CD4+ but not CD8+ TCR diversity (p=0.0027 vs p=0.16), with the rise being most apparent in complete responders (p=0.02). Baseline TCR diversity was reported as lower in newly diagnosed patients than in healthy donors, and lower still in relapsed/refractory patients.

Details on this clone: What this receptor recognizes is not known. Base quality data are lacking; no much larger clone is found one base away.

The V end gives up 7 bases and the J end 0 bases, leaving 6 bases in the junction not matched to a gene. Its CDR3 holds 15 amino acids, cysteine through phenylalanine. Only the CDR3 DNA is retained, 45 bases long and in frame from the first base. CDR1 and CDR2 were assigned from the germline V gene as SGHVS and FQNEAQ. The sequence is built from TRBV7-8 and TRBJ2-1; a stretch of 7 junction bases matches TRBD1. The TCR was taken from a human donor with classical Hodgkin lymphoma. This sample comprised peripheral blood mononuclear cells (PBMCs), obtained at baseline. The sequenced DNA: TGTGCCAGCACTGAGGGACAGAGCTCCTACAATGAGCAGTTCTTC. Translated, this is CASTEGQSSYNEQFF.